This TCR beta chain was sequenced for a study of blood T cell repertoires in COVID-19. About the study: The study drew acute and convalescent COVID-19 samples from the United States, Italy and Spain.

The CDR3 has 16 residues. Looked up from germline, CDR1 is LGHNA and CDR2 is YSLEER. Trimming stripped 0 bases from V and 10 bases from J, with 21 bases between. Original data processing: Amplification of reference gene primers was used by the study to estimate nucleated cell counts. Only in-frame clones appear in the TCRdb table, and some are missing; sequencing was by immunoSEQ multiplex PCR. For V, J and clone size, that table is used; D and trimming come from the DNA. This table has approximately 52,000 clones, more than 85% appearing once. This chain uses TRBV4-3 with TRBJ1-1; maybe TRBD1 (6 bases). The sequenced sample consisted of peripheral blood. The sequence came from a human donor with active COVID-19. The donor label of this sample is uncertain. CDR3 protein: CASSQDSGGGSWGAFF. The CDR3, as DNA: TGCGCCAGCAGCCAAGATAGCGGGGGCGGTAGCTGGGGAGCTTTCTTT.